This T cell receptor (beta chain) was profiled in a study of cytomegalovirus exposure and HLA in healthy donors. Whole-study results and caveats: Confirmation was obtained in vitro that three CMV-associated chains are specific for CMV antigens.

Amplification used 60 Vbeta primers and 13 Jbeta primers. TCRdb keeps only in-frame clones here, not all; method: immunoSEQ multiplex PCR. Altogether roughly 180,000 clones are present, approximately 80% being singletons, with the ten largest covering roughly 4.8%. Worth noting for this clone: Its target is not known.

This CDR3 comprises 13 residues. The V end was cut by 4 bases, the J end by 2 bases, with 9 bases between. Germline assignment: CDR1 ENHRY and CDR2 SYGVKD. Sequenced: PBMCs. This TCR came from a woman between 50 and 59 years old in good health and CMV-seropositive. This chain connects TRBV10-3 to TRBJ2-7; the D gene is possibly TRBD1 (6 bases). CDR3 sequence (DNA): TGTGCCATCAGTGGGACAGAAACCTACGAGCAGTACTTC. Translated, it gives CAISGTETYEQYF.